Listed here are 13 T cell receptor beta chains from one sample, sequenced in a study of metastatic and nonmetastatic thyroid tumors. Using MiXCR, TCRdb re-called clones from the PCR reads. The repertoire holds about 93,000 clones, with roughly 13% as singletons. All patients were untreated before thyroid surgery. The material sequenced was blood. The source is a female donor with papillary thyroid cancer or a benign thyroid nodule (not recorded which). Some clones in this sample may be carry-over from other donors' samples.

This clone was picked up many times. This chain uses TRBV27 with TRBJ2-7; the match to TRBD2 covers 14 bases. V shed 4 bases and J 5 bases; nucleotides not matched to a gene: 7. CDR3 size: 16 residues. In germline, CDR1 is MNHEY, CDR2 SMNVEV (reference sequence). The CDR3 sequence: CASSSRGLAGVDEQYF. The CDR3 DNA is TGTGCCAGCAGTTCACGGGGACTAGCGGGAGTGGACGAGCAGTACTTC.

This clone occurred many times. This same CDR3 is encoded by further DNA sequences in the sample. The chain joins TRBV5-1 to TRBJ2-7, with 9 bases aligning to TRBD1. CDR3 length equals 16 residues. Losses at the gene ends were 4 bases for V and 4 bases for J; bases not matched to a gene: 12. CDR1 SGHRS and CDR2 YFSETQ come from the germline V gene. The CDR3 coding sequence is TGCGCCAGCAGCCTAGGGTGGGGACAGGGTCGATACGAGCAGTACTTC. Translated: CASSLGWGQGRYEQYF.

This clone was counted only a few times. The chain joins TRBV6-1 to TRBJ1-4; the D is unclear. CDR1 MNHNS and CDR2 SASEGT come from the germline V gene. This CDR3 region has 13 residues. V gave up 4 bases and J gave up 8 bases, with 11 bases separating them. The CDR3 nucleotides are TGTGCCAGCAGTGTGAAAGCAACAGAAAAACTGTTTTTT. This codes for CASSVKATEKLFF.

This clone appeared many times. The chain links TRBV20-1 to TRBJ1-6, with 9 bases that match TRBD1. Trimming took 2 bases from V and 5 from J; bases not matched to a gene: 7. Germline assignment: CDR1 DFQATT and CDR2 SNEGSKA (reference sequence). The CDR3 runs to 16 residues. The CDR3 DNA reads as TGCAGTGCTAGATTGGGACAGGGAAGAGATAATTCACCCCTCCACTTT. It translates to CSARLGQGRDNSPLHF.

In its sample, this clone was seen many times. V and J are TRBV2 and TRBJ1-2, with 7 bases matching TRBD1. CDR3 length: 14 amino acids. CDR1 is SNHLY and CDR2 is FYNNEI in the germline V gene. Germline trimming cut 10 bases from V and 4 bases from J; bases unmatched to any gene: 12. The CDR3 loop reads CATPRAGGGYGYTF. The CDR3 nucleotides read TGTGCCACCCCCCGGGCAGGGGGTGGCTATGGCTACACCTTC.

This clone was observed many times. The chain has TRBV30 and TRBJ1-5; the D gene is possibly TRBD1 (5 bases). Germline CDR1 and CDR2: GTSNPN and SVGIG (reference sequence). This CDR3 comprises 13 residues. The germline V and J ends were trimmed by 0 bases and 5 bases, with 8 bases remaining between them. The CDR3 spells CAWSVKGYQPQHF. The CDR3 DNA sequence: TGTGCCTGGAGTGTAAAGGGGTATCAGCCCCAGCATTTT.

The rearrangement uses TRBV5-1 and TRBJ2-1; 9 bases are shared with TRBD1. CDR1 is SGHRS, CDR2 YFSETQ, per germline. The length of the CDR3 is 15 residues. The trim removed 4 bases at V and 5 bases at J, leaving 7 bases unmatched. The CDR3 DNA follows: TGCGCCAGCAGCGAAGGGACAGGGCGTAACAATGAGCAGTTCTTC. Translating gives CASSEGTGRNNEQFF.

This clone was counted many times. A read error is likely, as this CDR3 ends without the conserved phenylalanine or tryptophan. The limits of the CDR3 on the DNA are not certain, so only TCRdb's listed CDR3 is given. The chain employs TRBV19 and TRBJ2-6; the D segment call TRBD2 is taken from the table without a DNA check. The CDR3 spans 11 amino acids, including both terminal residues. Germline loops: CDR1 LNHDA, CDR2 SQIVND (reference sequence). CDR3 loop: CASSMGTSGRA.

CDR3 amino acids: CASSPSRGGSPLHF. The CDR3 coding sequence is TGCGCCAGCAGCCCGTCCCGCGGGGGCTCACCCCTCCACTTT. The genes are TRBV4-1 and TRBJ1-6, with a weak D call TRBD1 (6 bases). Germline assignment: CDR1 MGHRA and CDR2 YSYEKL. The CDR3 has 14 residues. Trimming shortened V by 4 bases and J by 10 bases, and 14 bases separated the two germline ends.

This clone was observed at least ten times. The rearrangement links TRBV18 to TRBJ1-1, with D unclear. The CDR3 is 13 amino acids. V lost 6 bases and J 2 bases, leaving 10 bases between the germline ends. CDR1 is KGHSH, CDR2 LQKENI, per germline. CDR3 sequence: CASSRPGNTEAFF. The DNA for the CDR3 is TGTGCCAGCTCCCGGCCCGGAAACACTGAAGCTTTCTTT. Full variable domain (outside the CDR3, taken from reference TRBV18 and TRBJ1-1): NAGVMQNPRHLVRRRGQEARLRCSPMKGHSHVYWYRQLPEEGLKFMVYLQKENIIDESGMPKERFSAEFPKEGPSILRIQQVVRGDSAAYFCASSRPGNTEAFFGQGTRLTVV.

This clone was seen ten or more times. V is TRBV6-1 and J is TRBJ1-5, with D possibly being TRBD1 (5 bases). CDR3 length equals 15 residues. Germline CDR1 and CDR2: MNHNS and SASEGT. V gave up 8 bases and J gave up 1 base, with 15 bases separating them. The CDR3 DNA sequence: TGTGCCAGCCTAACGACAGCCTGGAGCAATCAGCCCCAGCATTTT. Translation: CASLTTAWSNQPQHF.

This clone was recorded many times. This chain joins TRBV25-1 and TRBJ2-7; tentative D call: TRBD1 (5 bases). The germline gives CDR1 MGHDK, CDR2 SYGVNS. There are 13 residues in the CDR3. Trimming removed 7 bases at V and 6 bases at J, with 16 bases between. The CDR3 here is CASTPSDKTEQYF. The CDR3 nucleotides are TGTGCCAGCACCCCATCGGACAAAACCGAGCAGTACTTC.

About this clone: A much larger clone lies one base from this, so it may be a read error. This rearrangement joins TRBV29-1 to TRBJ2-3, with 8 bases aligning to TRBD2. The germline gives CDR1 SQVTM, CDR2 ANQGSEA. Trimming took 8 bases from V and 2 from J; bases not matched to a gene: 15. The CDR3 extends over 16 amino acids. The CDR3 region has the DNA TGCAGCATCCGGGGGGGACATGGGGATGTCACAGATACGCAGTATTTT. Protein product: CSIRGGHGDVTDTQYF.